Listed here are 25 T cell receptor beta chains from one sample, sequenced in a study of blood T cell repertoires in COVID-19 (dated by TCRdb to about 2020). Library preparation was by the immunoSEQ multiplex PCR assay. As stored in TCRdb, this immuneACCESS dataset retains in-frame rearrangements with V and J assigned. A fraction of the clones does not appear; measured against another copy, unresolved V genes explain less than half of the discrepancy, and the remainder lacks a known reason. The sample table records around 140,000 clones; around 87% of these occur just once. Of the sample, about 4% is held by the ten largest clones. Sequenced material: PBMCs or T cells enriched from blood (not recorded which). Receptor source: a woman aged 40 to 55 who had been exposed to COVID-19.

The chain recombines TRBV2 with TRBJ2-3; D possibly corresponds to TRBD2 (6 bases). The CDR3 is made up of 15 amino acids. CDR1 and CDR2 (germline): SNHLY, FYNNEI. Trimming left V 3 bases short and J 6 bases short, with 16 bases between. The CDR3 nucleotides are TGTGCCAGCAGTGATACGAGACTAGGAGCGGATACGCAGTATTTT. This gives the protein CASSDTRLGADTQYF.

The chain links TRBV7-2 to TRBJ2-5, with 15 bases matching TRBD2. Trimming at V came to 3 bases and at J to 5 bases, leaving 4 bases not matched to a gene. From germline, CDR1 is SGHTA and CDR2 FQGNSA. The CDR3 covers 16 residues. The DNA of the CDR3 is TGTGCCAGCAGCTTCGGACTAGCGGGGGGGCGTGAGACCCAGTACTTC. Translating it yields CASSFGLAGGRETQYF.

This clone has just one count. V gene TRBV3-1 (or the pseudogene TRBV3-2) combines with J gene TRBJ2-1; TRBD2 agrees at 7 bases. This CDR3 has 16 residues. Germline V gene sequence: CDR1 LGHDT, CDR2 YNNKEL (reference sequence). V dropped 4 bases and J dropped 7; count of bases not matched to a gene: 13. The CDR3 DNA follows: TGTGCCAGCAGCCCCTCCCGGGCGGGAGACCTAAATGAGCAGTTCTTC. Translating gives CASSPSRAGDLNEQFF.

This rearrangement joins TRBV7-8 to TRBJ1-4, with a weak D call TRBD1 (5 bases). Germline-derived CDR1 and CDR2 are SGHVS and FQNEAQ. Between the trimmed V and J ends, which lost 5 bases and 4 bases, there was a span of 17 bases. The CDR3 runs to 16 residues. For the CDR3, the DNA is TGTGCCAGCAGCCCCGGGACGGGGAGGGGTAATGAAAAACTGTTTTTT. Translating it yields CASSPGTGRGNEKLFF.

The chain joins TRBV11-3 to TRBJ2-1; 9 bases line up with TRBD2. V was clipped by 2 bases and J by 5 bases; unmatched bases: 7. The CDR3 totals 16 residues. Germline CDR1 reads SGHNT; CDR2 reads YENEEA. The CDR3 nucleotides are TGTGCCAGCAGCTTACTTTTTGGGACTAGCAACAATGAGCAGTTCTTC. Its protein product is CASSLLFGTSNNEQFF.

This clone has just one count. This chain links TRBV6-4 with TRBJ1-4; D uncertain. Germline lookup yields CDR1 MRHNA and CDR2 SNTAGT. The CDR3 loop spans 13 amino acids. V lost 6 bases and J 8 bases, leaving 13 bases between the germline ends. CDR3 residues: CASSAEDGEKLFF. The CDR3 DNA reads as TGTGCCAGCAGCGCTGAGGATGGGGAAAAACTGTTTTTT.

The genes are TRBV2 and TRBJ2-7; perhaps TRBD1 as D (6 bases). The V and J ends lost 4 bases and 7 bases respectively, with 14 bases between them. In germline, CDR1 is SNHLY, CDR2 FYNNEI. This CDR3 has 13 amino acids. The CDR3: CASSGTGLREQYF. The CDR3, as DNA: TGTGCCAGCAGTGGAACAGGGTTGAGAGAGCAGTACTTC.

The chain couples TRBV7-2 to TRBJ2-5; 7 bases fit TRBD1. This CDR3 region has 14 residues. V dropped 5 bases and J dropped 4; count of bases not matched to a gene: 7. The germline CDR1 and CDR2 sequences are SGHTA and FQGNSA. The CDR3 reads CASSNPTGLETQYF. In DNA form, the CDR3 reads TGTGCCAGCAGCAACCCGACAGGGCTAGAGACCCAGTACTTC.

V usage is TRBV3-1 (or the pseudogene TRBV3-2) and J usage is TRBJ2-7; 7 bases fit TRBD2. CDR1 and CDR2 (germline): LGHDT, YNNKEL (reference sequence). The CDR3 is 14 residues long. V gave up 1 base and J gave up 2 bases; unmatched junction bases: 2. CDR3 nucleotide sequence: TGTGCCAGCAGCCAAGGGACTAGTGCCTACGAGCAGTACTTC. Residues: CASSQGTSAYEQYF.

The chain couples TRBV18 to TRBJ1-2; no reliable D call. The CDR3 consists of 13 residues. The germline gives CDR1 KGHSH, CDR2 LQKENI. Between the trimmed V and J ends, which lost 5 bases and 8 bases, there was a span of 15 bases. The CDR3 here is CASSSTENLGYTF. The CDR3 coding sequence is TGTGCCAGCTCATCTACAGAAAACTTGGGCTACACCTTC.

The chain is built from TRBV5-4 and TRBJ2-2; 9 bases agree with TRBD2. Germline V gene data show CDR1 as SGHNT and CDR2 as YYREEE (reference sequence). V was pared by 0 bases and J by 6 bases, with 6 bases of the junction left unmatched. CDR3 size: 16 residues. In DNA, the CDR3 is TGTGCCAGCAGCTTGGAACTAGCGGGTTCGGCCGGGGAGCTGTTTTTT. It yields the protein CASSLELAGSAGELFF.

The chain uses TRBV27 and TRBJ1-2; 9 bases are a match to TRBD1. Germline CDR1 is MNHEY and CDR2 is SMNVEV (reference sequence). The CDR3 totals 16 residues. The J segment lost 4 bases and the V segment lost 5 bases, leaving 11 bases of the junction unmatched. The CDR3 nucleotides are TGTGCCAGCAGTGCGGGACAGGGAATAAGGCCCTATGGCTACACCTTC. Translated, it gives CASSAGQGIRPYGYTF.

Here the CDR3 DNA reads TGTGCCAGCAGTCTGGACAGGGCGGGCGAGGAGACCCAGTACTTC. This codes for CASSLDRAGEETQYF. J is TRBJ2-5 and V is TRBV28, with 8 bases that match TRBD1. V trimming: 5 bases; J trimming: 5 bases; junction bases outside the gene matches: 10. The CDR3 runs to 15 residues. Germline V gene sequence: CDR1 MDHEN, CDR2 SYDVKM. Complete variable domain (other parts from reference TRBV28 and TRBJ2-5): DVKVTQSSRYLVKRTGEKVFLECVQDMDHENMFWYRQDPGLGLRLIYFSYDVKMKEKGDIPEGYSVSREKKERFSLILESASTNQTSMYLCASSLDRAGEETQYFGPGTRLLVL.

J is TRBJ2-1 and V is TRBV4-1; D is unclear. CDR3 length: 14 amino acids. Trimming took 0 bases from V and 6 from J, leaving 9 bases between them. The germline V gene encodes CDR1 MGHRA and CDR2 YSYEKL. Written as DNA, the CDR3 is TGCGCCAGCAGCCAAGATCCTCCTAGCAATGAGCAGTTCTTC. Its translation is CASSQDPPSNEQFF.

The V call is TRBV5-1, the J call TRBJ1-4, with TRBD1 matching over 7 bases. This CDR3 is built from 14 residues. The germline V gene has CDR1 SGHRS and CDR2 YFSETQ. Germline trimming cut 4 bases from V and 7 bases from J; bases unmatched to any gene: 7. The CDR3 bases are TGCGCCAGCAGCCCAGGGACAGCATTTGAAAAACTGTTTTTT. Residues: CASSPGTAFEKLFF.

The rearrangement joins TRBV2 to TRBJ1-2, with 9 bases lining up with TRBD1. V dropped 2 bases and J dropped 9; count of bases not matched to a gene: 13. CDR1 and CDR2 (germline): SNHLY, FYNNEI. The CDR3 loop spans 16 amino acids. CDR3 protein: CASSESPSGQGGSYTF. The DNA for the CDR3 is TGTGCCAGCAGTGAATCGCCGTCGGGACAGGGTGGGAGCTACACCTTC.

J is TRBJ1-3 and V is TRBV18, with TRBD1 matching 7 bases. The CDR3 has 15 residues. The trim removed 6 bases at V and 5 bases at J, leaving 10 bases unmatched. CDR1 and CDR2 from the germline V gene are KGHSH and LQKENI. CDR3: CASSRQGMSRNTIYF. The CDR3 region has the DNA TGTGCCAGCTCTCGACAGGGAATGTCGAGAAACACCATATATTTT. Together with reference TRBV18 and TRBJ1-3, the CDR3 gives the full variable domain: NAGVMQNPRHLVRRRGQEARLRCSPMKGHSHVYWYRQLPEEGLKFMVYLQKENIIDESGMPKERFSAEFPKEGPSILRIQQVVRGDSAAYFCASSRQGMSRNTIYFGEGSWLTVV.

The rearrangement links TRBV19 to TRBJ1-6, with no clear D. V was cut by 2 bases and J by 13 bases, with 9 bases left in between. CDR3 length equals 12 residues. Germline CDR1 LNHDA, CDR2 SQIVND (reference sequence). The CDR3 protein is CASSILPEPLHF. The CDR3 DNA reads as TGTGCCAGTAGTATACTCCCGGAGCCCCTCCACTTT.

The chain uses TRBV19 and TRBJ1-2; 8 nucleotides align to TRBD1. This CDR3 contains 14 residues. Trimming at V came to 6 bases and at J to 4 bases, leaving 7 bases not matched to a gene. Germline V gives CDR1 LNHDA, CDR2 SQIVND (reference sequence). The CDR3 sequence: CASRGRDRFYGYTF. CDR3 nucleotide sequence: TGTGCCAGTAGGGGGCGGGACAGGTTCTATGGCTACACCTTC.

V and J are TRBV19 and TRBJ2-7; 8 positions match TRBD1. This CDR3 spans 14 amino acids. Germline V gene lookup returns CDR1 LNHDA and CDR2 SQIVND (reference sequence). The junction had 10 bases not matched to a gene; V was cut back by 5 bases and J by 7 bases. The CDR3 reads CASSLSQGAGEQYF. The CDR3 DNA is TGTGCCAGTAGTTTGTCTCAGGGGGCGGGAGAGCAGTACTTC.

The CDR3 loop is CASSLRDSQPQHF. CDR3 DNA sequence: TGTGCCAGCAGTTTACGGGACAGCCAGCCCCAGCATTTT. This chain links TRBV27 with TRBJ1-5; 7 bases are shared with TRBD1. The CDR3 loop spans 13 amino acids. The V and J ends lost 2 bases and 7 bases, in that order; junction bases with no gene match: 2. Germline V gene data show CDR1 as MNHEY and CDR2 as SMNVEV (reference sequence).

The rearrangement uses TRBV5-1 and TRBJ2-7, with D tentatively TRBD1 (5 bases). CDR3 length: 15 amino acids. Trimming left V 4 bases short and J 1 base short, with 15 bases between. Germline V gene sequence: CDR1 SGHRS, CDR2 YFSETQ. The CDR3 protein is CASSKDRLLSYEQYF. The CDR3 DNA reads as TGCGCCAGCAGCAAAGACAGATTGCTTTCCTACGAGCAGTACTTC. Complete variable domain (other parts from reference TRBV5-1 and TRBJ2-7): KAGVTQTPRYLIKTRGQQVTLSCSPISGHRSVSWYQQTPGQGLQFLFEYFSETQRNKGNFPGRFSGRQFSNSRSEMNVSTLELGDSALYLCASSKDRLLSYEQYFGPGTRLTVT.

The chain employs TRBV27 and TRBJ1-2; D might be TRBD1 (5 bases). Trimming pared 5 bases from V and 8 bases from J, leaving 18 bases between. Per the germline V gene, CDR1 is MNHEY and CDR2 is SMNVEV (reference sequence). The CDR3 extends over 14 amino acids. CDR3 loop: CASSHRGIGLGYTF. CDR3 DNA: TGTGCCAGCAGTCATAGGGGAATTGGGCTCGGCTACACCTTC.

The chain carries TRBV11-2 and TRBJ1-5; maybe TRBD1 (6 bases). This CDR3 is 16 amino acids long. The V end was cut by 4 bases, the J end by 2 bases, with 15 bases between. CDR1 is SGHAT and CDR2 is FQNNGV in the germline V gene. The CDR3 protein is CASSSEGVNGNQPQHF. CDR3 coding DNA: TGTGCCAGCAGCTCCGAGGGGGTAAATGGCAATCAGCCCCAGCATTTT.

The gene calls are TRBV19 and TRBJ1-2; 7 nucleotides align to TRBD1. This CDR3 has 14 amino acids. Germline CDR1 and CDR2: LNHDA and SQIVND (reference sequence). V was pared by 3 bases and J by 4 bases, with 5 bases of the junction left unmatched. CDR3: CASSIARGIYGYTF. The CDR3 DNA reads TGTGCCAGTAGTATCGCCAGGGGGATCTATGGCTACACCTTC.